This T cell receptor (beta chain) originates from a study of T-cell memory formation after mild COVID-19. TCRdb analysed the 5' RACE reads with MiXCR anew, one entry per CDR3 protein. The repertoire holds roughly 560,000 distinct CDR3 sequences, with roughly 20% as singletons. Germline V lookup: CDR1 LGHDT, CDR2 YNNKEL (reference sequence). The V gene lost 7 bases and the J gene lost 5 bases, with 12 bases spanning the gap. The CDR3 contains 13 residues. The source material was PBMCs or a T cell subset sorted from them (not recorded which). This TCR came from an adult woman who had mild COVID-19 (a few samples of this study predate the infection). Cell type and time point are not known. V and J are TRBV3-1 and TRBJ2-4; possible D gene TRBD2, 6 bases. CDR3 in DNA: TGTGCCAGCATCGGGGAGGCCCAAAACATTCAGTACTTC. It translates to CASIGEAQNIQYF.